These 21 T cell receptor beta chains originate from one sample sequenced in a study of T cells expressing NK-cell markers. TCRdb derives one entry per CDR3 protein from the 5' RACE reads, leaving out DNA. In all, the sample yields a few hundred thousand distinct CDR3 sequences. What was sequenced was blood T cells: a sorted CD56 or NKG2C T cell subset, CD4+ or CD8+ T cells, or bulk PBMC T cells (not recorded which). The source is a man between 18 and 69 years old in good health.

The V call is TRBV7-9, the J call TRBJ2-7; lacking DNA, the TRBD1 call made by TCRdb goes unchecked. Germline assignment: CDR1 SEHNR and CDR2 FQNEAQ (reference sequence). The CDR3 runs to 16 residues. CDR3 in amino acids: CASSSQRTGSSYEQYF.

This chain links TRBV15 with TRBJ2-5; with no DNA, the TCRdb D assignment of TRBD2 cannot be verified. CDR1 and CDR2 from the germline V gene are LNHNV and YYDKDF (reference sequence). The CDR3 loop spans 17 amino acids. CDR3 sequence: CATSRGGGTPLSGTQYF.

The chain joins TRBV3-1 to TRBJ2-7; as DNA is missing, the TRBD1 call by TCRdb cannot be tested. From germline, CDR1 is LGHDT and CDR2 YNNKEL (reference sequence). The CDR3 has 15 amino acids. CDR3 residues: CASSHLDRGRDEQYF.

The rearrangement uses TRBV2 and TRBJ1-1; there is no DNA to check the TCRdb D call of TRBD1. CDR3 length equals 15 residues. Germline V gene lookup returns CDR1 SNHLY and CDR2 FYNNEI. CDR3 region: CASRVDRTMNTEAFF. The full variable domain, completed using reference TRBV2 and TRBJ1-1, is EPEVTQTPSHQVTQMGQEVILRCVPISNHLYFYWYRQILGQKVEFLVSFYNNEISEKSEIFDDQFSVERPDGSNFTLKIRSTKLEDSAMYFCASRVDRTMNTEAFFGQGTRLTVV.

The V gene is TRBV28, the J gene TRBJ2-1; TCRdb indicates TRBD1, and absent DNA this call remains unverified. This CDR3 spans 15 amino acids. The germline V gene has CDR1 MDHEN and CDR2 SYDVKM. The CDR3 loop is CASSLLTGLSDEQFF.

The chain joins TRBV3-1 to TRBJ2-2; TCRdb's D gene call, TRBD2, goes unchecked for lack of DNA. The CDR3 spans 16 residues. Germline-derived CDR1 and CDR2 are LGHDT and YNNKEL (reference sequence). The CDR3 sequence is CASSQGGLMNTGELFF. Complete variable domain (other parts from reference TRBV3-1 and TRBJ2-2): DTAVSQTPKYLVTQMGNDKSIKCEQNLGHDTMYWYKQDSKKFLKIMFSYNNKELIINETVPNRFSPKSPDKAHLNLHINSLELGDSAVYFCASSQGGLMNTGELFFGEGSRLTVL.

CDR3: CASRLFGSYEQYF. The J gene is TRBJ2-7, the V gene TRBV12-2. TRBV12-2 is recorded as a pseudogene. This CDR3 comprises 13 residues.

The chain employs TRBV20-1 and TRBJ2-3; TCRdb selects TRBD1, and the lack of DNA leaves this call unchecked. The germline gives CDR1 DFQATT, CDR2 SNEGSKA (reference sequence). The CDR3 length is 11 residues. CDR3 amino acids: CSASPEGGQYF.

This sequence joins TRBV20-1 and TRBJ2-2; TCRdb's D call of TRBD1 is untestable without DNA. This CDR3 region has 14 residues. Germline V gene sequence: CDR1 DFQATT, CDR2 SNEGSKA (reference sequence). The CDR3 here is CSANSGRGTGELFF.

The chain combines TRBV27 with TRBJ1-6. The CDR3 is made up of 16 amino acids. From germline, CDR1 is MNHEY and CDR2 SMNVEV (reference sequence). The CDR3 loop reads CASSLTAGGRNSPLHF.

The CDR3 here is CASTPTGSYGYTF. The chain uses TRBV19 and TRBJ1-2; TCRdb designates TRBD1, a call that cannot be tested without DNA. The CDR3 length is 13 residues. The germline CDR1 and CDR2 sequences are LNHDA and SQIVND (reference sequence).

The chain couples TRBV7-2 to TRBJ1-2; the D call of TRBD1 rests on TCRdb alone, since no DNA is present to check it. There are 14 residues in the CDR3. In germline, CDR1 is SGHTA, CDR2 FQGNSA. CDR3 sequence: CASSKGQSNYGYTF.

This sequence joins TRBV7-9 and TRBJ2-1; TCRdb selects TRBD1, and the lack of DNA leaves this call unchecked. The CDR3 covers 15 residues. Germline CDR1 reads SEHNR; CDR2 reads FQNEAQ (reference sequence). The CDR3 loop is CASLGGTGVYNEQFF.

The V call is TRBV6-1, the J call TRBJ2-1; checking the TCRdb D call of TRBD1 is not possible without DNA. Germline V lookup: CDR1 MNHNS, CDR2 SASEGT. The CDR3 covers 15 residues. The CDR3 sequence is CASTSPRGGFDEQFF.

The CDR3 sequence is CVKSGNQPQHF. The gene calls are TRBV6-5 and TRBJ1-5. Per germline, CDR1 MNHEY and CDR2 SVGAGI. There are 11 residues in the CDR3.

This rearrangement joins TRBV29-1 to TRBJ2-7. Germline assignment: CDR1 SQVTM and CDR2 ANQGSEA. This CDR3 spans 12 amino acids. The CDR3 reads CTAGRRTYEQYF.

CDR3 in amino acids: CASTGTASYNEQFF. The chain employs TRBV12-3 or TRBV12-4 and TRBJ2-1; TCRdb indicates TRBD2, and absent DNA this call remains unverified. This CDR3 is 14 amino acids long.

The gene calls are TRBV11-1 and TRBJ1-1. The length of the CDR3 is 18 residues. Germline-derived CDR1 and CDR2 are SGHAT and FQDESV (reference sequence). The CDR3 is CASSLALRGWQPNTEAFF.

The chain joins TRBV7-2 to TRBJ1-5. Germline V CDR1 and CDR2: SGHTA, FQGNSA. The CDR3 is 12 amino acids. CDR3 sequence reads: CASSEHGQPQHF.

This rearrangement joins TRBV6-1 to TRBJ2-7; the D gene TCRdb calls, TRBD1, cannot be checked with no DNA. CDR3 length equals 16 residues. The germline V gene has CDR1 MNHNS and CDR2 SASEGT. CDR3 loop: CASSSLSGGRTHEQYF.

This chain's CDR3 is CAGQSGGAGREQFF. The genes are TRBV7-9 and TRBJ2-1; TCRdb proposes TRBD2, but this gene call is untestable without DNA. The CDR3 spans 14 residues. The germline gives CDR1 SEHNR, CDR2 FQNEAQ (reference sequence).